These 13 T cell receptor beta chains were sequenced from one sample in a study of T cell changes during pregnancy in multiple sclerosis. Assay: immunoSEQ multiplex PCR; the TCRdb copy retains only in-frame clones and omits some. The data contain tens of thousands of clones, more than 75% of them singletons. Source material: peripheral blood from another person, used as feeder cells. These receptors originate from a human donor whose cells served as feeder cells for cultures in a pregnancy study.

The chain combines TRBV5-5 with TRBJ2-7, with 8 bases identical to TRBD1. CDR1 is SGHKS and CDR2 is YYEKEE in the germline V gene (reference sequence). The CDR3 loop spans 14 amino acids. V gave up 4 bases and J gave up 4 bases; unmatched junction bases: 7. The DNA for the CDR3 is TGTGCCAGCAGCCCAAGGACAGGGTGGTACGAGCAGTACTTC. This sequence encodes CASSPRTGWYEQYF.

This chain links TRBV16 with TRBJ1-2; D not resolved. Germline V gene sequence: CDR1 KGHSY, CDR2 FQNENV. Trimming took 2 bases from V and 8 from J, leaving 15 bases between them. CDR3 length equals 14 residues. Here the CDR3 DNA reads TGTGCCAGCAGCCAAATCGCAAGAGTCGACGGCTACACCTTC. The encoded protein is CASSQIARVDGYTF.

This clone was recorded only once. The chain carries TRBV9 and TRBJ2-1; D unclear. The CDR3 totals 14 residues. V lost 5 bases, J lost 7 bases, and 16 bases lay in between. Germline assignment: CDR1 SGDLS and CDR2 YYNGEE. This CDR3 reads CASSRTGVLNEQFF. DNA of the CDR3: TGTGCCAGCAGTCGCACTGGGGTCCTAAATGAGCAGTTCTTC.

The gene calls are TRBV10-2 and TRBJ1-1; D gene uncertain. Deletions cut 8 bases from V and 6 bases from J, with 13 bases between. CDR1 WSHSY and CDR2 SAAADI come from the germline V gene. This CDR3 comprises 12 residues. This chain's CDR3 is CASGEGFPEAFF. CDR3 coding DNA: TGCGCCAGCGGGGAAGGGTTTCCTGAAGCTTTCTTT.

The rearrangement joins TRBV7-9 to TRBJ2-1; TRBD2 aligns across 7 bases. V lost 5 bases and J lost 8; bases outside the gene matches: 15. Germline assignment: CDR1 SEHNR and CDR2 FQNEAQ (reference sequence). There are 16 residues in the CDR3. The CDR3 is CASSPLGLLGIDEQFF. CDR3 nucleotide sequence: TGTGCCAGCAGCCCCCTGGGACTACTAGGTATAGATGAGCAGTTCTTC.

J is TRBJ1-2 and V is TRBV6-1; 9 bases map to TRBD1. With V trimmed by 7 bases and J by 0 bases, 3 bases remained unmatched. This CDR3 is 14 amino acids long. Per germline, CDR1 MNHNS and CDR2 SASEGT. CDR3 protein: CASMGQGSNYGYTF. CDR3 sequence (DNA): TGTGCCAGCATGGGACAGGGCTCTAACTATGGCTACACCTTC.

This clone was seen only a few times. The chain uses TRBV9 and TRBJ1-2; 8 bases agree with TRBD1. The CDR3 loop spans 16 amino acids. CDR1 is SGDLS and CDR2 is YYNGEE in the germline V gene. With V trimmed by 2 bases and J by 7 bases, 13 bases remained unmatched. CDR3 region: CASSVTSGGLGGGYTF. CDR3 sequence (DNA): TGTGCCAGCAGCGTCACCTCAGGGGGCTTAGGTGGTGGCTACACCTTC.

J is TRBJ2-7 and V is TRBV2; unclear D gene. The CDR3 sequence is 11 residues long. Per the germline V gene, CDR1 is SNHLY and CDR2 is FYNNEI. Trimming removed 6 bases at V and 6 bases at J, with 9 bases between. CDR3 protein: CASSPMGEQYF. The CDR3 DNA is TGTGCCAGCAGCCCCATGGGCGAGCAGTACTTC.

The rearrangement links TRBV4-2 to TRBJ2-3; 10 bases match TRBD2. The CDR3 has 16 amino acids. Germline loops: CDR1 LGHNA, CDR2 YNFKEQ. J gave up 6 bases and V 0 bases, and 6 bases lay outside the gene matches. Here the CDR3 DNA reads TGTGCCAGCAGCCAAGACCCAGCGGGAGGGCCGGATACGCAGTATTTT. Encoded protein: CASSQDPAGGPDTQYF.

This clone was counted a few times. V is TRBV30 and J is TRBJ1-1; D not resolved. Germline V gene sequence: CDR1 GTSNPN, CDR2 SVGIG (reference sequence). The CDR3 is 14 amino acids. Trimming removed 0 bases at V and 0 bases at J, with 8 bases between. CDR3 protein: CAWSVGRMNTEAFF. Here the CDR3 DNA reads TGTGCCTGGAGTGTGGGTCGGATGAACACTGAAGCTTTCTTT.

The V call is TRBV27, the J call TRBJ1-2; the D gene is possibly TRBD1 (5 bases). Trimming took off 7 bases at V and 8 bases at J, with 20 bases between the two ends. Germline V gene data show CDR1 as MNHEY and CDR2 as SMNVEV (reference sequence). The CDR3 spans 14 residues. CDR3 sequence (DNA): TGTGCCAGCAAATCAGACAGTAAGGCGTCCGGCTACACCTTC. Translated: CASKSDSKASGYTF.

This clone turned up a few times. The rearrangement links TRBV7-2 to TRBJ2-3, with 10 nucleotides matching TRBD1. Germline V lookup: CDR1 SGHTA, CDR2 FQGNSA. Trimming cost V 5 bases and J 5 bases; bases outside gene matches: 7. There are 15 residues in the CDR3. CDR3 DNA sequence: TGTGCCAGCAGCGCCCGACAGGGGGCGGGAGATACGCAGTATTTT. Its protein is CASSARQGAGDTQYF. Combining the CDR3 with reference TRBV7-2 and TRBJ2-3 gives the whole variable domain GAGVSQSPSNKVTEKGKDVELRCDPISGHTALYWYRQSLGQGLEFLIYFQGNSAPDKSGLPSDRFSAERTGGSVSTLTIQRTQQEDSAVYLCASSARQGAGDTQYFGPGTRLTVL.

J is TRBJ1-2 and V is TRBV27; 8 bases are shared with TRBD1. Germline CDR1 is MNHEY and CDR2 is SMNVEV (reference sequence). CDR3 length: 15 residues. The V segment lost 5 bases and the J segment 4 bases; nucleotides outside the gene matches: 9. The CDR3 here is CASSPLDRVLYGYTF. Written as DNA, the CDR3 is TGTGCCAGCAGTCCCCTGGACAGGGTGCTCTATGGCTACACCTTC.